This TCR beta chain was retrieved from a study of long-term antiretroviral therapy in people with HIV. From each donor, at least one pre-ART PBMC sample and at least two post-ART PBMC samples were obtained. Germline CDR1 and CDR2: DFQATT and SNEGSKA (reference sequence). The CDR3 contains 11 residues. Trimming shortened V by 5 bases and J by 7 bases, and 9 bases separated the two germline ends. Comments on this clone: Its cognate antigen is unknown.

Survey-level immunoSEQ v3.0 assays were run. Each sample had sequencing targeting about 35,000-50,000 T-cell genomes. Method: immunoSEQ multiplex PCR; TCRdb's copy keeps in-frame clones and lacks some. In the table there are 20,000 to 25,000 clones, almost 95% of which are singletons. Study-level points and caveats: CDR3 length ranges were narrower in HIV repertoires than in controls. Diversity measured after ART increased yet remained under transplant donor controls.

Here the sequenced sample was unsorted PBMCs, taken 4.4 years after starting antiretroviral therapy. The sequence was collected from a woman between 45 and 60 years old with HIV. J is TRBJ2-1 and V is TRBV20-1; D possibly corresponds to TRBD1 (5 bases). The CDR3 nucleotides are TGCAGTGCTTTTTACAGGAATGAGCAGTTCTTC. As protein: CSAFYRNEQFF.